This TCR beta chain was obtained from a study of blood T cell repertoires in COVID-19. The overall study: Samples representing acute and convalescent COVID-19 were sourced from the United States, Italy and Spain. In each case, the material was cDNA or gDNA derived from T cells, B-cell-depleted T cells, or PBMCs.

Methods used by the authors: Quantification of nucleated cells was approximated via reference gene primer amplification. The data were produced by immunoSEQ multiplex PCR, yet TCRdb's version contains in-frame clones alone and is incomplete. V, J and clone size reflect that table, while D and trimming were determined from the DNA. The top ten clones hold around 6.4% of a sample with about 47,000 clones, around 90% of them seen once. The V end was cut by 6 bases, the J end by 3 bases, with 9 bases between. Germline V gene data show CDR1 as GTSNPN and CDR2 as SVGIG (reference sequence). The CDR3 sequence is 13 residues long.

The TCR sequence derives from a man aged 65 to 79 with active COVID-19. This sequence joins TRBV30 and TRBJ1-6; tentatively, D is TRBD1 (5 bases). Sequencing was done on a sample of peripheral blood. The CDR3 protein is CACSDSYNSPLHF. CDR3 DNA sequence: TGTGCCTGTTCAGACAGCTATAATTCACCCCTCCACTTT.